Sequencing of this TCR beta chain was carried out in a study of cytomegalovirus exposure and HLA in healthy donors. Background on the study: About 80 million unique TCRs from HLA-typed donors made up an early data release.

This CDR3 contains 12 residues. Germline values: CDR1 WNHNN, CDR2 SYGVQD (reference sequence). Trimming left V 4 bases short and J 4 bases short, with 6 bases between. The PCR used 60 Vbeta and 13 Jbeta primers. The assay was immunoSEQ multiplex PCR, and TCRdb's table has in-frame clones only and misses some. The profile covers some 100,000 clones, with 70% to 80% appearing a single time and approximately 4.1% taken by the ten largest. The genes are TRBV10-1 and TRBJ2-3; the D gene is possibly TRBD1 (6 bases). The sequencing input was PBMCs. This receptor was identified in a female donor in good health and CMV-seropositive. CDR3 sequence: CASSGGPDTQYF. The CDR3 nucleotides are TGCGCCAGCAGTGGGGGGCCAGATACGCAGTATTTT.